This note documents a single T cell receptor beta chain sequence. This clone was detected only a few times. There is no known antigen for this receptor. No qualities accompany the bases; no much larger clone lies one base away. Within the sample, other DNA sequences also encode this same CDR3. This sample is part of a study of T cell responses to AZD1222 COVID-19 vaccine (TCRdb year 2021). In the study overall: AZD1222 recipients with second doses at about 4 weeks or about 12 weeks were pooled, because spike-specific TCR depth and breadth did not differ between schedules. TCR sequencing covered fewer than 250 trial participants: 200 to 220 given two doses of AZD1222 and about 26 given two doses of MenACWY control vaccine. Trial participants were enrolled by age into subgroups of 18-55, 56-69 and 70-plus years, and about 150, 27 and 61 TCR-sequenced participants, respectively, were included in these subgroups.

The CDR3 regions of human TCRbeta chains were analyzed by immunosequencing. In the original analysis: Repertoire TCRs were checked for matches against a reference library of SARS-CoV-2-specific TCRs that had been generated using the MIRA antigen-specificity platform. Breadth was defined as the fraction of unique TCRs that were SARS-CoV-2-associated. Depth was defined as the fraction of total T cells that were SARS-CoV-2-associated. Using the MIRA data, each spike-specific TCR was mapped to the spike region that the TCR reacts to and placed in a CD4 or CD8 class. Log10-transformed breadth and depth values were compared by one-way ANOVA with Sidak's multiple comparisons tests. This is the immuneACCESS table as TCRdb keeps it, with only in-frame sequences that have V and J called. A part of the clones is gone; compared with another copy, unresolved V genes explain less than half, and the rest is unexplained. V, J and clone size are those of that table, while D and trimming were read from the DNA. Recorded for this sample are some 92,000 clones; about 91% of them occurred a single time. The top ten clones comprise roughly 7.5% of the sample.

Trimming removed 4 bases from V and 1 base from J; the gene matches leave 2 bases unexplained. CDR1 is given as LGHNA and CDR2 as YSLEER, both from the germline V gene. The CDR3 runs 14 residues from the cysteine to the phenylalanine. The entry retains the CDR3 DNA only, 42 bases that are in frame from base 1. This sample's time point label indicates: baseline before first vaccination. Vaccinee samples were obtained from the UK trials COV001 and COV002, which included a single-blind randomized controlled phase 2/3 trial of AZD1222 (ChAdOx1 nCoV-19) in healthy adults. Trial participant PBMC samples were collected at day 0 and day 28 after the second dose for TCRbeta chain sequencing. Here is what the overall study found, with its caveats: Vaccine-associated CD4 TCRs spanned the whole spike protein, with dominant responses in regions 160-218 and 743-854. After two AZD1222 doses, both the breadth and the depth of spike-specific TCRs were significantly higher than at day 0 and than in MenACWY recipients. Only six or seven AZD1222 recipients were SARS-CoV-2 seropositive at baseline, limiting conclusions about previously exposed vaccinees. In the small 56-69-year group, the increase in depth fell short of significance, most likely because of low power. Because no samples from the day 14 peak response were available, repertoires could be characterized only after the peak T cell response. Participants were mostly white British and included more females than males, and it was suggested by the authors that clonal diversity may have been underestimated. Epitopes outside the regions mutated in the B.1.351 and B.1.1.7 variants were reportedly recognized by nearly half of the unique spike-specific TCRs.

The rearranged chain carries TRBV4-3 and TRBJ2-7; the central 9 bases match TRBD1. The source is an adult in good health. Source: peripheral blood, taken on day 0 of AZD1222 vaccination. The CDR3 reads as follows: CASSPGTGSYEQYF. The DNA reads TGCGCCAGCAGCCCCGGGACAGGGTCCTACGAGCAGTACTTC.